A single sample is the source of the 18 T cell receptor beta chains below, sequenced in a study of control samples from healthy donors and cancer patients. Produced via immunoSEQ multiplex PCR; TCRdb's table is partial and in-frame only. The table records fewer than 85,000 clones, 91% of them present only once. Sequenced material: blood. These receptors were collected from a man aged 25-45 years in good health.

The rearrangement links TRBV10-3 to TRBJ2-1; 7 bases are shared with TRBD2. V trimming: 4 bases; J trimming: 8 bases; junction bases outside the gene matches: 8. The V gene's germline CDR1 is ENHRY and CDR2 SYGVKD. CDR3 length equals 14 residues. The CDR3 nucleotides read TGTGCCATCAGTGCCTTGGGGGGGAACGATGAGCAGTTCTTC. As protein: CAISALGGNDEQFF.

The chain links TRBV2 to TRBJ2-2; D remains ambiguous. Trimming stripped 3 bases from V and 5 bases from J, with 10 bases between. There are 14 residues in the CDR3. Germline V lookup: CDR1 SNHLY, CDR2 FYNNEI. The CDR3 here is CASSENTETGELFF. CDR3 DNA: TGTGCCAGCAGTGAGAACACAGAGACCGGGGAGCTGTTTTTT. The entire variable domain, with the rest obtained from reference TRBV2 and TRBJ2-2, is as follows: EPEVTQTPSHQVTQMGQEVILRCVPISNHLYFYWYRQILGQKVEFLVSFYNNEISEKSEIFDDQFSVERPDGSNFTLKIRSTKLEDSAMYFCASSENTETGELFFGEGSRLTVL.

The rearrangement uses TRBV6-5 and TRBJ1-6, with D unclear. CDR3 length equals 15 residues. V lost 8 bases, J lost 7 bases, and 18 bases lay in between. Germline CDR1 MNHEY, CDR2 SVGAGI. Written as DNA, the CDR3 is TGTGCCAGCCGGCCCCCGACACGAAGGAATTCACCCCTCCACTTT. It yields the protein CASRPPTRRNSPLHF.

The chain uses TRBV9 and TRBJ2-5; 9 bases map to TRBD2. From germline, CDR1 is SGDLS and CDR2 YYNGEE. The trim removed 4 bases at V and 5 bases at J, leaving 15 bases unmatched. The CDR3 is 17 amino acids. The CDR3, as DNA: TGTGCCAGCAGCATGGTCGAGCTAGCGGGGACTTGGGAGACCCAGTACTTC. Translated, it gives CASSMVELAGTWETQYF.

This clone was recorded only once. J is TRBJ2-5 and V is TRBV2; 9 nucleotides line up with TRBD2. The CDR3 contains 15 residues. Germline V gives CDR1 SNHLY, CDR2 FYNNEI. Germline trimming cut 4 bases from V and 5 bases from J; bases unmatched to any gene: 8. The CDR3 spells CASSVARGGTETQYF. The CDR3 nucleotides read TGTGCCAGCAGTGTCGCGCGGGGGGGCACGGAGACCCAGTACTTC.

In this sample, this clone turned up once. The rearrangement links TRBV3-1 (or the pseudogene TRBV3-2) to TRBJ1-2; possible D gene TRBD1, 6 bases. The germline CDR1 and CDR2 sequences are LGHDT and YNNKEL (reference sequence). V gave up 4 bases and J gave up 8 bases, with 20 bases separating them. The CDR3 sequence is 15 residues long. The CDR3 loop reads CASSPGMEQGRGYTF. CDR3 bases: TGTGCCAGCAGCCCCGGAATGGAACAGGGTAGAGGCTACACCTTC.

The rearrangement links TRBV7-2 to TRBJ2-1, with 7 bases that match TRBD1. J gave up 3 bases and V 1 base, and 3 bases lay outside the gene matches. From germline, CDR1 is SGHTA and CDR2 FQGNSA. The CDR3 has 15 residues. CDR3 bases: TGTGCCAGCAGCTTAGACAGGGGTGGCTACAATGAGCAGTTCTTC. Its protein product is CASSLDRGGYNEQFF.

This clone was recorded only once. V usage is TRBV12-3 or TRBV12-4 and J usage is TRBJ2-1; 8 bases are shared with TRBD2. The CDR3 spans 13 residues. V trimming: 8 bases; J trimming: 9 bases; junction bases outside the gene matches: 9. As DNA, the CDR3 is TGTGCCAGCTGGGGTAGCGGGATCGGTGAGCAGTTCTTC. Translated, it gives CASWGSGIGEQFF.

The chain is built from TRBV19 and TRBJ2-7, with a weak D call TRBD2 (5 bases). V shed 5 bases and J shed 2 bases, with 16 bases lying between them. The germline V gene has CDR1 LNHDA and CDR2 SQIVND (reference sequence). CDR3 length: 15 amino acids. The CDR3 DNA is TGTGCCAGTAGTTCTAGGACTTCGTCGACCTACGAGCAGTACTTC. Its translation: CASSSRTSSTYEQYF.

This chain links TRBV27 with TRBJ2-3; tentative D call: TRBD1 (6 bases). This CDR3 region has 19 residues. Germline assignment: CDR1 MNHEY and CDR2 SMNVEV (reference sequence). V was trimmed by 1 base and J by 0 bases, leaving 20 bases between them. DNA of the CDR3: TGTGCCAGCAGTTTATGGGCGGAGGACAGTTTAGGTAGCACAGATACGCAGTATTTT. Amino acids: CASSLWAEDSLGSTDTQYF.

The gene calls are TRBV7-9 and TRBJ1-1; 9 positions agree with TRBD1. CDR3 length equals 17 residues. V gave up 5 bases and J gave up 4 bases; unmatched junction bases: 14. The germline CDR1 and CDR2 sequences are SEHNR and FQNEAQ (reference sequence). The CDR3 protein is CASSPALDRGGRTEAFF. The CDR3 bases are TGTGCCAGCAGCCCAGCACTCGACAGGGGGGGACGCACTGAAGCTTTCTTT.

The CDR3 protein is CASSYGGADYEQYF. Here the CDR3 DNA reads TGTGCCAGCAGTTACGGGGGGGCCGACTACGAGCAGTACTTC. The chain links TRBV6-5 to TRBJ2-7, with D maybe TRBD2 (7 bases). The CDR3 covers 14 residues. Trimming stripped 2 bases from V and 3 bases from J, with 11 bases between. Per germline, CDR1 MNHEY and CDR2 SVGAGI.

The CDR3 loop reads CASSAGQGGNTIYF. In DNA form, the CDR3 reads TGTGCCAGTAGTGCCGGACAGGGTGGAAACACCATATATTTT. The V and J genes are TRBV19 and TRBJ1-3; 8 positions agree with TRBD1. CDR3 length: 14 residues. J lost 3 bases, V lost 5 bases, and 3 bases had no gene match. The germline gives CDR1 LNHDA, CDR2 SQIVND (reference sequence). Together with reference TRBV19 and TRBJ1-3, the CDR3 gives the full variable domain: DGGITQSPKYLFRKEGQNVTLSCEQNLNHDAMYWYRQDPGQGLRLIYYSQIVNDFQKGDIAEGYSVSREKKESFPLTVTSAQKNPTAFYLCASSAGQGGNTIYFGEGSWLTVV.

The chain carries TRBV24-1 and TRBJ2-5, with 8 bases that match TRBD1. The ends lost 4 bases at V and 2 bases at J; junction bases unmatched: 11. This CDR3 spans 17 amino acids. Germline V gene data show CDR1 as KGHDR and CDR2 as SFDVKD. The CDR3 DNA reads as TGTGCCACCAGTGAACCTTGGACAGGGAAGGGGCAAGAGACCCAGTACTTC. Its protein is CATSEPWTGKGQETQYF.

This clone has just one count. V usage is TRBV19 and J usage is TRBJ2-1; D not certain. From germline, CDR1 is LNHDA and CDR2 SQIVND (reference sequence). The CDR3 has 17 residues. Trimming cost V 5 bases and J 1 base, with 18 bases left between them. The CDR3 sequence is CASSPWTSSGSYNEQFF. The CDR3 DNA reads TGTGCCAGTAGTCCTTGGACGTCCTCCGGATCCTACAATGAGCAGTTCTTC.

The chain has TRBV7-9 and TRBJ2-7, with no clear D. The CDR3 is 15 residues long. With 5 bases removed from V and 0 bases from J, the gap between germline ends came to 14 bases. CDR1 is SEHNR and CDR2 is FQNEAQ in the germline V gene (reference sequence). The CDR3 here is CASSKEAAVSYEQYF. The CDR3 DNA sequence: TGTGCCAGCAGCAAAGAGGCAGCAGTCTCCTACGAGCAGTACTTC.

The V call is TRBV19, the J call TRBJ1-2, with D uncertain. The CDR3 is 14 residues long. Germline CDR1 reads LNHDA; CDR2 reads SQIVND (reference sequence). V dropped 1 base and J dropped 8 bases, with 14 bases sitting between them. The CDR3 DNA is TGTGCCAGTAGTATAGTGGGTGGAGGGCCCGGCTACACCTTC. Its translation: CASSIVGGGPGYTF.

This chain joins TRBV24-1 and TRBJ1-2, with 7 bases aligning to TRBD1. This CDR3 contains 15 residues. Germline V gives CDR1 KGHDR, CDR2 SFDVKD. The J segment lost 4 bases and the V segment lost 3 bases, leaving 7 bases of the junction unmatched. This CDR3 is CATSDLAGTVYGYTF. The DNA of the CDR3 is TGTGCCACCAGTGATCTCGCCGGGACAGTCTATGGCTACACCTTC.